The present TCR beta chain was sequenced within a study of T cell responses to AZD1222 COVID-19 vaccine. Findings and caveats of the study: Elevations in Spike-specific TCR breadth and depth followed administration of two AZD1222 doses. Reportedly, nearly half the spike-specific TCRs target unmutated variant regions.

Assay used: immunoSEQ multiplex PCR; TCRdb lists only in-frame clones, some missing. The sample has around 63,000 clones; 85% are singletons. V lost 5 bases and J lost 7; bases outside the gene matches: 8. The germline V gene has CDR1 SGHTA and CDR2 FQGNSA. This CDR3 is built from 15 residues. Comments on this clone: The target antigen is unknown.

The specimen was peripheral blood, collected on day 0 of AZD1222 vaccination. This receptor was obtained from an adult in good health. V gene TRBV7-2 combines with J gene TRBJ2-1; 10 bases map to TRBD2. The CDR3 DNA sequence: TGTGCCAGCAGCCAAAAGACTAGCGGGCGAAATGAGCAGTTCTTC. Its translation is CASSQKTSGRNEQFF.